The 2 T cell receptor beta chains given below trace back to one sample, sequenced in a study of T cells in Graves' hyperthyroidism and ophthalmopathy. TCR beta CDR3 region amplification was performed from RNA transcripts. The TCR CDR3 first-round RT-PCR relied on the HTBI primer set. MiXCR, applied by TCRdb to the multiplex PCR reads, yields one record per CDR3 protein. The sample consists of about 610,000 distinct CDR3 sequences, about 16% of them appearing once. Sequencing used blood. The source of these receptors is a woman aged 40 to 49 with Graves' ophthalmopathy.

This chain's CDR3 is CASSSGTENIWGGYTF. CDR3 in DNA: TGTGCCAGCAGCTCCGGGACAGAAAATATCTGGGGTGGCTACACCTTC. The chain has TRBV5-6 and TRBJ1-2, with 7 nucleotides matching TRBD1. Germline CDR1 reads SGHDT; CDR2 reads YYEEEE. The CDR3 has 16 residues. J lost 7 bases, V lost 3 bases, and 15 bases had no gene match.

This clonotype was observed a handful of times. The V gene is TRBV6-1, the J gene TRBJ1-3, with 8 positions matching TRBD1. Per the germline V gene, CDR1 is MNHNS and CDR2 is SASEGT. V lost 2 bases and J lost 2; bases outside the gene matches: 5. This CDR3 contains 16 residues. The CDR3 reads CASSEKVTGAGNTIYF. The CDR3 DNA sequence: TGTGCCAGCAGTGAAAAAGTGACAGGGGCTGGAAACACCATATATTTT.